The present T cell receptor (beta chain) was sequenced within a study of T cell responses to AZD1222 COVID-19 vaccine. This clone was detected a few times. Its antigen is unknown. Germline lookup yields CDR1 MNHNS and CDR2 SASEGT. Unmatched junction bases numbered 13, after V lost 2 bases and J lost 8 bases. The CDR3 spans 16 residues. The table came from immunoSEQ multiplex PCR; TCRdb's copy has only in-frame clones and leaves some out. The table includes 85,000 to 90,000 clones, around 91% detected once. The study's findings and limits: After the peak T cell response, and only then, were repertoires sampled.

The V gene is TRBV6-1, the J gene TRBJ1-2, with 8 nucleotides matching TRBD1. The receptor's source is an adult in good health. Sample: peripheral blood, taken on day 0 of MenACWY control vaccination. The CDR3 DNA sequence: TGTGCCAGCAGTGAACAACCGGGACAGGTGACCGGAGGCTACACCTTC. Its protein is CASSEQPGQVTGGYTF.